The 25 T cell receptor beta chains reported below all come from one sample, sequenced in a study of blood T cells in healthy people across ages. Sample-barcoded 5' priming and a J-beta primer mix drove a second PCR of about 6 to 11 cycles. TCRdb analysed the 5' RACE reads with MiXCR anew, one entry per CDR3 protein. This table holds about 800,000 distinct CDR3 sequences, 20% to 30% found once. This sample was shared with a second study, whose subject was T cells of mothers and their children.

Sequencing was done on a sample of blood. The receptor set was obtained from a boy younger than 18 in good health.

The sample holds a few counts of this clonotype. The chain couples TRBV7-9 to TRBJ2-7; D is possibly TRBD1 or TRBD2 (6 bases each). Germline V CDR1 and CDR2: SEHNR, FQNEAQ (reference sequence). CDR3 length: 13 amino acids. V lost 5 bases to trimming and J lost 3 bases, with 11 bases between them. The CDR3 reads CASSRGTLYEQYF. The CDR3 DNA is TGTGCCAGCAGCCGGGGGACACTCTACGAGCAGTACTTC.

This clonotype was counted between two and nine times. The chain carries TRBV6-5 and TRBJ1-3; TRBD1 is a possible D gene (6 bases). Germline CDR1 is MNHEY and CDR2 is SVGAGI. V shed 2 bases and J shed 0 bases, with 11 bases lying between them. The CDR3 has 16 amino acids. The CDR3 here is CASSYDRPPSGNTIYF. The CDR3 DNA follows: TGTGCCAGCAGTTACGACAGGCCCCCCTCTGGAAACACCATATATTTT.

The V call is TRBV6-5, the J call TRBJ1-4; D is unresolved. The germline CDR1 and CDR2 sequences are MNHEY and SVGAGI. This CDR3 comprises 15 residues. The germline V and J ends were trimmed by 0 bases and 6 bases, with 11 bases remaining between them. CDR3 amino acids: CASSYSGVKDEKLFF. CDR3 DNA: TGTGCCAGCAGTTACTCTGGGGTAAAGGATGAAAAACTGTTTTTT.

The J gene is TRBJ2-3, the V gene TRBV6-5; D is possibly TRBD1 (6 bases). From germline, CDR1 is MNHEY and CDR2 SVGAGI. The CDR3 is 14 residues long. The V end was cut by 6 bases, the J end by 6 bases, with 16 bases between. The CDR3 DNA is TGTGCCAGCAGACCCGGTGGGACATGGGATACGCAGTATTTT. Translation gives CASRPGGTWDTQYF.

Ten or more counts support this clonotype. The rearrangement links TRBV18 to TRBJ2-5; D unclear. V was pared by 2 bases and J by 1 base, with 11 bases between. The CDR3 is made up of 15 amino acids. Germline CDR1 KGHSH, CDR2 LQKENI. The CDR3 loop is CASSPIPLGQETQYF. The CDR3 DNA reads TGTGCCAGCTCACCAATCCCCCTAGGCCAAGAGACCCAGTACTTC.

The chain has TRBV7-9 and TRBJ2-7; TRBD1 agrees at 7 bases. The CDR3 extends over 15 amino acids. With 4 bases clipped from V and 4 bases from J, the junction kept 10 bases outside the gene matches. The germline V gene has CDR1 SEHNR and CDR2 FQNEAQ (reference sequence). The CDR3 region is CASSYWTGASYEQYF. As DNA, the CDR3 is TGTGCCAGCAGCTACTGGACAGGCGCCTCTTACGAGCAGTACTTC.

The chain joins TRBV20-1 to TRBJ2-1; 8 bases are shared with TRBD1. V dropped 3 bases and J dropped 5; count of bases not matched to a gene: 6. Per the germline V gene, CDR1 is DFQATT and CDR2 is SNEGSKA (reference sequence). CDR3 size: 14 residues. The CDR3 region is CSASRTGLDNEQFF. The DNA for the CDR3 is TGCAGTGCTAGCCGGACAGGGTTGGACAATGAGCAGTTCTTC.

V gene TRBV6-1 combines with J gene TRBJ2-1; no clear D gene. The CDR3 sequence is 14 residues long. The V end lost 0 bases, the J end lost 8 bases, and 11 bases lay between the germline ends. Germline V gene lookup returns CDR1 MNHNS and CDR2 SASEGT. The CDR3 DNA is TGTGCCAGCAGTGAAGCTCATGGTTACGATGAGCAGTTCTTC. Protein product: CASSEAHGYDEQFF.

This clonotype was recorded a few times. Sequence at one end of the junction differs from germline and may be a read error. The chain joins TRBV5-1 to TRBJ2-2; possible D gene TRBD2, 5 bases. CDR1 is SGHRS, CDR2 YFSETQ, per germline. The CDR3 sequence is 15 residues long. The CDR3: CASTKAAANTGEMFF. The CDR3 DNA sequence: TGCGCCAGCACCAAGGCGGCAGCTAACACCGGGGAGATGTTTTTT.

Only a few counts were recorded for this clonotype. The V call is TRBV12-3 or TRBV12-4, the J call TRBJ1-2; D unclear. This CDR3 has 13 amino acids. V dropped 1 base and J dropped 6 bases, with 9 bases sitting between them. For the CDR3, the DNA is TGTGCCAGCAGTTTAGGCAGCGGGGATGGCTACACCTTC. It codes for CASSLGSGDGYTF.

This clonotype was observed at least ten times. The J gene is TRBJ2-4, the V gene TRBV20-1, with D possibly matching TRBD1 (5 bases). The CDR3 has 14 residues. CDR1 and CDR2 from the germline V gene are DFQATT and SNEGSKA (reference sequence). Trimming pared 0 bases from V and 0 bases from J, leaving 6 bases between. CDR3 amino acids: CSARDQGAKNIQYF. The CDR3 DNA reads as TGCAGTGCTAGAGATCAGGGAGCCAAAAACATTCAGTACTTC.

This clonotype has just a few counts. The chain joins TRBV7-8 to TRBJ1-5, with TRBD1 matching over 7 bases. CDR1 SGHVS and CDR2 FQNEAQ come from the germline V gene. This CDR3 is built from 16 residues. Trimming cost V 5 bases and J 7 bases; bases outside gene matches: 14. The CDR3 loop reads CASSLDRDGPNQPQHF. The CDR3, as DNA: TGTGCCAGCAGCCTCGACAGGGACGGACCCAACCAGCCCCAGCATTTT.

With regard to this clonotype: The germline gene is not matched at one end of the junction; a read error may be the cause. The V gene is TRBV2, the J gene TRBJ1-4, with a weak D call TRBD1 (5 bases). Germline lookup yields CDR1 SNHLY and CDR2 FYNNEI. This CDR3 has 14 residues. In DNA form, the CDR3 reads TGCGCCAGCAGTGAAGGGGACGGTAATGAAAAACTGTTTTTT. Translated: CASSEGDGNEKLFF.

The rearrangement links TRBV4-3 to TRBJ1-3; 7 positions agree with TRBD1. V shed 0 bases, J shed 2 bases, and the junction held 4 bases outside the gene matches. The CDR3 consists of 16 residues. CDR1 is LGHNA, CDR2 YSLEER, per germline. CDR3 amino acids: CASSQETGIPGNTIYF. The DNA for the CDR3 is TGCGCCAGCAGCCAAGAGACAGGGATACCTGGAAACACCATATATTTT.

V gene TRBV28 combines with J gene TRBJ2-7; D gene ambiguous. This CDR3 has 12 amino acids. Germline CDR1 reads MDHEN; CDR2 reads SYDVKM. V shed 4 bases and J shed 3 bases, with 7 bases lying between them. CDR3 nucleotide sequence: TGTGCCAGCAGTTGGCTCGGCTACGAGCAGTACTTC. Its protein is CASSWLGYEQYF.

The gene calls are TRBV29-1 and TRBJ2-5; tentatively, D is TRBD2 (6 bases). V dropped 7 bases and J dropped 5 bases, with 17 bases sitting between them. Germline V gene lookup returns CDR1 SQVTM and CDR2 ANQGSEA. CDR3 length: 13 amino acids. This chain's CDR3 is CSGLTSTPETQYF. DNA of the CDR3: TGCAGCGGCCTGACTAGTACTCCTGAGACCCAGTACTTC.

This clonotype was counted a few times. The J gene is TRBJ2-3, the V gene TRBV20-1; 7 bases line up with TRBD2. The germline V gene encodes CDR1 DFQATT and CDR2 SNEGSKA (reference sequence). The CDR3 sequence is 16 residues long. Trimming cost V 3 bases and J 0 bases; bases outside gene matches: 9. CDR3 sequence: CSASGKTSHSTDTQYF. The DNA of the CDR3 is TGCAGTGCTAGCGGAAAGACTAGCCATAGCACAGATACGCAGTATTTT.

V gene TRBV5-4 combines with J gene TRBJ1-2; D is possibly TRBD1 (5 bases). The germline V gene encodes CDR1 SGHNT and CDR2 YYREEE (reference sequence). The CDR3 length is 15 residues. Trimming removed 5 bases from V and 3 bases from J, with 17 bases in between. This CDR3 reads CASRAERGLDYGYTF. The CDR3 region has the DNA TGTGCCAGCAGGGCCGAGAGGGGCTTAGACTATGGCTACACCTTC.

The rearrangement uses TRBV6-5 and TRBJ1-2, with TRBD1 identical over 8 bases. Germline V gene data show CDR1 as MNHEY and CDR2 as SVGAGI. The V gene end was trimmed by 3 bases and the J gene end by 4 bases; junction bases not matched to a gene: 4. The CDR3 extends over 14 amino acids. DNA of the CDR3: TGTGCCAGCAGTTATAGGGGGACAGGCTATGGCTACACCTTC. As protein: CASSYRGTGYGYTF.

The rearrangement uses TRBV4-3 and TRBJ2-2; the D call may be TRBD1 or TRBD2 (5 bases each). The CDR3 runs 18 residues. V lost 5 bases to trimming and J lost 0 bases, with 19 bases between them. Germline V lookup: CDR1 LGHNA, CDR2 YSLEER. DNA for the CDR3: TGCGCCAGCAGCTCAAGAAGGATAGAGGGGACGAACACCGGGGAGCTGTTTTTT. This translates into CASSSRRIEGTNTGELFF.

This clonotype appeared once. The rearrangement links TRBV6-2 or TRBV6-3 to TRBJ2-1; tentatively, D is TRBD2 (5 bases). The CDR3 runs to 15 residues. V was cut by 6 bases and J by 1 base, with 13 bases left in between. Looked up from germline, CDR1 is MNHEY and CDR2 is SVGEGT. The chain's CDR3 is CASRNAGDSYNEQFF. For the CDR3, the DNA is TGTGCCAGCAGAAATGCCGGGGATTCCTACAATGAGCAGTTCTTC.

The J gene is TRBJ2-3, the V gene TRBV28, with TRBD1 identical over 8 bases. Per the germline V gene, CDR1 is MDHEN and CDR2 is SYDVKM. V was pared by 5 bases and J by 3 bases, with 7 bases of the junction left unmatched. This CDR3 contains 15 residues. The CDR3 nucleotides are TGTGCCAGCAGTCCCAGGGGGCGCATGACAGATACGCAGTATTTT. Translated, it gives CASSPRGRMTDTQYF.

This clonotype was observed a few times. This chain connects TRBV9 to TRBJ2-1; 7 positions agree with TRBD2. The V and J ends lost 4 bases and 4 bases, in that order; junction bases with no gene match: 5. CDR1 and CDR2 (germline): SGDLS, YYNGEE. The CDR3 length is 14 residues. The CDR3 coding sequence is TGTGCCAGCAGCCCTCGGGGGGAATACAATGAGCAGTTCTTC. Protein product: CASSPRGEYNEQFF.

This clonotype has just one count. The rearrangement joins TRBV20-1 to TRBJ2-7; D might be TRBD2 (6 bases). The germline CDR1 and CDR2 sequences are DFQATT and SNEGSKA (reference sequence). Trimming left V 0 bases short and J 0 bases short, with 12 bases between. The CDR3 has 15 amino acids. CDR3 nucleotides: TGCAGTGCTAGAGACCGGGAGTCATTCTCCTACGAGCAGTACTTC. Translation: CSARDRESFSYEQYF.

This clonotype was counted at least ten times. This chain joins TRBV4-3 and TRBJ2-7; a possible D gene is TRBD2 (6 bases). The CDR3 is 15 amino acids. Germline V CDR1 and CDR2: LGHNA, YSLEER. V dropped 1 base and J dropped 2 bases, with 12 bases sitting between them. The CDR3 bases are TGCGCCAGCAGCCAAGTTGCCGGGGGAGCCTACGAGCAGTACTTC. It translates to CASSQVAGGAYEQYF.